This T cell receptor (beta chain) was obtained from a study of blood T cells in healthy people across ages. Overall study context: Template switching picked up about one barcoded beta molecule for each two T cells.

With a J-beta primer mix and a sample-barcoded 5' primer, a second PCR ran roughly 6 to 11 cycles. One entry per CDR3 protein results from TCRdb running MiXCR on the 5' RACE reads. The sample carries about 1.1 million distinct CDR3 sequences, 30% to 40% recorded once. CDR1 is DFQATT, CDR2 SNEGSKA, per germline (reference sequence). The CDR3 runs 15 residues. The V and J ends lost 3 bases and 1 base respectively, with 15 bases between them. As for this clonotype: What it binds is unknown.

Per sample, no less than 5 micrograms of total RNA were extracted. The study's findings and limits: Higher diversity, along with more naive CD4+ cells, distinguished long-lived donors from aged donors.

The chain links TRBV20-1 to TRBJ2-5; the D gene is possibly TRBD2 (6 bases). This clonotype was obtained from a man between 18 and 35 years old in good health. Sequencing input: blood. The CDR3 sequence: CSASADSGTQETQYF. The CDR3 nucleotides are TGCAGTGCTAGTGCTGATAGCGGAACCCAAGAGACCCAGTACTTC.